The T cell receptor (beta chain) under discussion was sequenced for a study of T cell responses to AZD1222 COVID-19 vaccine. Findings and caveats of the study: Among vaccine-associated CD4 TCRs, coverage spanned spike, with dominance at 160-218 and 743-854. Seropositive at baseline were only five or six AZD1222 recipients.

The CDR3 is 15 amino acids. Germline CDR1 KGHSH, CDR2 LQKENI. V shed 6 bases and J 3 bases; nucleotides not matched to a gene: 7. Note on this clone: Its antigen is unidentified.

The repertoire was sequenced with immunoSEQ multiplex PCR; TCRdb's copy has only in-frame clones and lacks some. The sample shows 95,000 to 110,000 clones, about nine tenths of them seen only once. This chain joins TRBV18 and TRBJ2-7; TRBD1 matches at 11 bases. Sequences were derived from peripheral blood, sampled 28 days after the second AZD1222 dose. The sequence was obtained from an adult who received the AZD1222 COVID-19 vaccine. CDR3 sequence (DNA): TGTGCCAGCTCCCAGGGACAGGGGGTACTCTACGAGCAGTACTTC. Its protein product is CASSQGQGVLYEQYF.